Following are 8 T cell receptor beta chains from one sample sequenced in a study of cytomegalovirus exposure and HLA in healthy donors. In the PCR, 60 Vbeta and 13 Jbeta primers were used. Here immunoSEQ multiplex PCR was the method, and the copy in TCRdb shows in-frame clones only, minus some. In the table there are 150,000 to 200,000 clones, almost 85% of which are singletons. Sequenced material: PBMCs. The receptor set was obtained from a girl under 18 in good health and CMV-seropositive.

V usage is TRBV6-7 and J usage is TRBJ1-4; D remains unclear. TRBV6-7 is known as an ORF, though its function is uncertain. The V end lost 5 bases, the J end lost 8 bases, and 18 bases lay between the germline ends. This CDR3 is 15 amino acids long. CDR3 in DNA: TGTGCCAGCAGTCCATCGGACGGGGAAGGAGAAAAACTGTTTTTT. It encodes CASSPSDGEGEKLFF.

The chain uses TRBV5-6 and TRBJ1-5; 9 bases align to TRBD1. The CDR3 runs 15 residues. Germline lookup yields CDR1 SGHDT and CDR2 YYEEEE. V trimming: 5 bases; J trimming: 1 base; junction bases outside the gene matches: 4. CDR3 nucleotides: TGTGCCAGCAGTCTCGGGACAGGGAGCAATCAGCCCCAGCATTTT. Translated, it gives CASSLGTGSNQPQHF.

A few counts support this clone. V gene TRBV7-2 combines with J gene TRBJ2-1; no definite D call. V was cut by 6 bases and J by 7 bases, with 10 bases left in between. There are 12 residues in the CDR3. Germline V gene data show CDR1 as SGHTA and CDR2 as FQGNSA. CDR3 in DNA: TGTGCCAGCAGTCCCGACTGGAATGAGCAGTTCTTC. It yields the protein CASSPDWNEQFF.

The V call is TRBV7-2, the J call TRBJ1-1; D ambiguous. The germline V gene encodes CDR1 SGHTA and CDR2 FQGNSA. The CDR3 contains 13 residues. V was trimmed by 1 base and J by 10 bases, leaving 13 bases between them. The CDR3 DNA follows: TGTGCCAGCAGCTTAGTGGGCAGCCTGGGAGCTTTCTTT. As protein: CASSLVGSLGAFF. The full variable domain, its missing parts supplied by reference TRBV7-2 and TRBJ1-1, is GAGVSQSPSNKVTEKGKDVELRCDPISGHTALYWYRQSLGQGLEFLIYFQGNSAPDKSGLPSDRFSAERTGGSVSTLTIQRTQQEDSAVYLCASSLVGSLGAFFGQGTRLTVV.

This chain uses TRBV11-3 with TRBJ1-1, with 7 bases fitting TRBD1. The germline V gene has CDR1 SGHNT and CDR2 YENEEA. V lost 5 bases to trimming and J lost 0 bases; unmatched junction nucleotides: 3. The CDR3 is 14 residues long. CDR3 protein: CASSRQGLNTEAFF. CDR3 DNA sequence: TGTGCCAGCAGCCGACAGGGCTTGAACACTGAAGCTTTCTTT.

The count of this clone is one. The V call is TRBV2, the J call TRBJ1-5; no firm D call. The V and J ends lost 8 bases and 6 bases respectively, with 20 bases between them. The CDR3 extends over 15 amino acids. Germline CDR1 is SNHLY and CDR2 is FYNNEI. CDR3 protein: CASEEDGLKGQPQHF. The CDR3 DNA is TGTGCCAGCGAGGAAGACGGCCTGAAAGGTCAGCCCCAGCATTTT.

This rearrangement joins TRBV18 to TRBJ1-1; D call uncertain. The CDR3 consists of 13 residues. Germline V lookup: CDR1 KGHSH, CDR2 LQKENI. V was trimmed by 3 bases and J by 4 bases, leaving 9 bases between them. The CDR3 is CASSPTSGTEAFF. CDR3 bases: TGTGCCAGCTCACCTACGTCGGGCACTGAAGCTTTCTTT.

The chain employs TRBV6-1 and TRBJ1-2; possibly TRBD1 for D (5 bases). The CDR3 consists of 14 residues. Trimming left V 6 bases short and J 0 bases short, with 11 bases between. Per germline, CDR1 MNHNS and CDR2 SASEGT. This chain's CDR3 is CASRKGAPNYGYTF. CDR3 nucleotides: TGTGCCAGCAGGAAAGGGGCCCCTAACTATGGCTACACCTTC.